This T cell receptor beta chain was observed in a study of tumor and adjacent non-tumor tissue in lung cancer. In the study overall: There were 11 to 12 adenocarcinoma, a couple of squamous cell carcinoma and 1 small cell lung cancer cases.

This sample's RNA came from whole unsorted tissue. This non-tumor lung sample came from over 3 cm beyond the tumor edge. Donors were chemotherapy-naive, newly diagnosed lung cancer surgical patients in China, August–late 2014. The library came from three nested PCR rounds adapted from ARM-PCR protocols. One entry per CDR3 protein results from TCRdb running MiXCR on the multiplex PCR reads. The table lists over 35,000 distinct CDR3 sequences, more than 50% of them singletons, with less than 55% in the top ten. Study-wide results and caveats: Patients with more diverse tumor TCRs had worse survival. Tumor repertoires had a smaller top 100 clone share than normal lung.

The CDR3 covers 16 residues. Per germline, CDR1 KGHDR and CDR2 SFDVKD. Points on this clonotype: Antigen: not known. Compared with germline, one end of the junction differs, possibly owing to a read error.

The chain uses TRBV24-1 and TRBJ2-3; D remains ambiguous. The material sequenced was distant non-tumor lung tissue. The receptor was isolated from a man aged 50-59 years with non-small cell lung cancer. The CDR3 DNA follows: TGTGCCACCAGTGATTTGGAGTTTGGCTCCACAGATACGCAGTGTTTT. It encodes CATSDLEFGSTDTQCF.